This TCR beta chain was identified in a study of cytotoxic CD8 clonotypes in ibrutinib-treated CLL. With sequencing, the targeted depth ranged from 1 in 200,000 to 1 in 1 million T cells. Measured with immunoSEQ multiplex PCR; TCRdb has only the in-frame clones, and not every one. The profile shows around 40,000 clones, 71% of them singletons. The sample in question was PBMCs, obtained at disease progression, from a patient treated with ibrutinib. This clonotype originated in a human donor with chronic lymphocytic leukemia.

CDR3 in amino acids: CASSFMGGTEAFF. Here the CDR3 DNA reads TGTGCCAGCAGCTTCATGGGGGGCACTGAAGCTTTCTTT. The rearrangement joins TRBV5-8 to TRBJ1-1; possibly TRBD1 for D (5 bases). The ends were cut back, 2 bases at V and 4 bases at J, with 9 bases in the middle. Germline V lookup: CDR1 SGHTS, CDR2 YDEGEE. The CDR3 runs 13 residues.